This T cell receptor (beta chain) was recovered during a study of Graves' ophthalmopathy and Graves' hyperthyroidism. RNA transcripts served as template for amplifying TCR beta CDR3 sequences. HTBI-primed first-round RT-PCR preceded second-round multiplex PCR. TCRdb called the multiplex PCR reads again in MiXCR, with one record for every CDR3 protein. Of under 400,000 distinct CDR3 sequences listed, 15% to 20% were seen once; the top ten hold roughly an eighth. In this sample, this clonotype turned up many times. In germline, CDR1 is SNHLY, CDR2 FYNNEI. V dropped 4 bases and J dropped 3 bases, with 12 bases sitting between them. The CDR3 has 14 residues.

The material sequenced was peripheral blood. The receptor's source is an adult man with Graves' ophthalmopathy. V gene TRBV2 combines with J gene TRBJ2-5, with D possibly TRBD2 on 6 matching bases. The CDR3 DNA reads TGTGCCAGCAGTGCAGGTAGCGGTAAAGAGACCCAGTACTTC. Translating it yields CASSAGSGKETQYF. Full variable domain (remainder filled in from reference TRBV2 and TRBJ2-5): EPEVTQTPSHQVTQMGQEVILRCVPISNHLYFYWYRQILGQKVEFLVSFYNNEISEKSEIFDDQFSVERPDGSNFTLKIRSTKLEDSAMYFCASSAGSGKETQYFGPGTRLLVL.